Below, one T cell receptor beta chain is given with its context. The antigen is unknown. With a far larger clone one base away, a read error is the likely cause. This CDR3 has 16 amino acids. Looked up from germline, CDR1 is MNHEY and CDR2 is SMNVEV (reference sequence). Trimming left V 4 bases short and J 5 bases short, with 20 bases between. Relying on iRepertoire HTBI primers and Arm-PCR of CDR3 regions, the team built TCR beta libraries. TCRdb fed the multiplex PCR reads into MiXCR, producing one record per CDR3 protein. The sample includes around 460,000 distinct CDR3 sequences, roughly 21% of them seen just once. This sample is part of a study of regulatory T cells in long-lasting Graves disease. Study-wide results and limits: In persistent patients, shared public clonotypes (roughly 3,000) outnumbered those in new patients (approximately 940).

Specified time point: persistent/refractory GD, antithyroid drugs over 5 years with positive TRAb. Preparation of the TCR library used RNA extracted from PBMCs. Peripheral blood, about 10 milliliters per patient, was collected in EDTA tubes. The source is a female donor with Graves disease. Sample: peripheral blood mononuclear cells (PBMCs), taken when the disease was refractory, from a patient treated with antithyroid drugs. The J gene is TRBJ2-5, the V gene TRBV27; D gene unclear. The CDR3 region has the DNA TGTGCCAGCAGTTACGAAGAAATCATTCCTGCGGAGACCCAGTACTTC. The encoded protein is CASSYEEIIPAETQYF.